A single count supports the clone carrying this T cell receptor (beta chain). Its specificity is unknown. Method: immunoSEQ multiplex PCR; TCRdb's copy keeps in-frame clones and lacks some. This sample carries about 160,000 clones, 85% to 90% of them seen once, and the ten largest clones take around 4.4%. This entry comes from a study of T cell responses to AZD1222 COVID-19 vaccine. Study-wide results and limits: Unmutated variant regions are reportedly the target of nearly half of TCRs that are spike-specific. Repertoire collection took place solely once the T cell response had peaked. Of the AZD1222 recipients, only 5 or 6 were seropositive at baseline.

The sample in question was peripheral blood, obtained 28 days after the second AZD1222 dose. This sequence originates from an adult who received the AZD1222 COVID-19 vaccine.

In DNA form, the CDR3 reads TGTGCCAGCAGTTTGTACTCTGAAGCTAACTATGGCTACACCTTC. This encodes CASSLYSEANYGYTF. The rearrangement joins TRBV27 to TRBJ1-2, with unresolved D. The ends were cut back, 3 bases at V and 0 bases at J, with 11 bases in the middle. Germline V gene lookup returns CDR1 MNHEY and CDR2 SMNVEV (reference sequence). The CDR3 totals 15 residues.